In this sample, the clone carrying this T cell receptor beta chain turned up many times. What it binds is not known. The TCRbeta library was prepared with unique molecular identifiers. One entry per CDR3 protein results from TCRdb running MiXCR on the PCR reads. The repertoire holds hundreds of thousands of distinct CDR3 sequences, nearly 8% seen once, with 8.5% to 9.5% in the top ten. The source of the sample is a study of T-cell reconstitution after alpha-beta-depleted transplantation in children. General study findings and limits: At one year after transplant, newly produced T cells mostly accounted for T-cell counts and diversity. Some patients' high day-60 TCRbeta diversity was attributed to recipient cells surviving conditioning. In patients about two months after transplant, alpha-beta T cells reportedly arose from several hundred expanded graft clones.

Trimming shortened V by 0 bases and J by 4 bases, and 16 bases separated the two germline ends. Germline lookup yields CDR1 KGHSH and CDR2 LQKENI. The CDR3 contains 17 residues. Here the sequenced sample was peripheral blood, taken 360 days after TCRalphabeta/CD19-depleted stem cell transplant. This rearrangement joins TRBV18 to TRBJ2-1, with D possibly being TRBD2 (6 bases). This TCR was sampled from a female patient between 2 and 15 years old who had a stem cell transplant for Fanconi anemia, so the T cells may come from the graft donor. CDR3 sequence: CASSPPFGDWPYNEQFF. DNA for the CDR3: TGTGCCAGCTCACCACCTTTCGGGGACTGGCCTTACAATGAGCAGTTCTTC.